A single sample is the source of the 5 T cell receptor beta chains below, sequenced in a study of T cells of healthy individuals. In TCRdb, the 5' RACE reads were re-called with MiXCR into one record per CDR3 protein. The table includes some 100,000 distinct CDR3 sequences, approximately 15% detected once. The receptors stem from a human donor in good health.

This clonotype was picked up many times. J is TRBJ2-3 and V is TRBV5-1; perhaps TRBD2 as D (6 bases). The CDR3 is 14 residues long. Germline CDR1 SGHRS, CDR2 YFSETQ. Deletions cut 2 bases from V and 2 bases from J, with 9 bases between. The DNA for the CDR3 is TGCGCCAGCAGCTTCCGGGACTCCACAGATACGCAGTATTTT. Translating gives CASSFRDSTDTQYF. Filled out from reference TRBV5-1 and TRBJ2-3, the complete variable domain reads KAGVTQTPRYLIKTRGQQVTLSCSPISGHRSVSWYQQTPGQGLQFLFEYFSETQRNKGNFPGRFSGRQFSNSRSEMNVSTLELGDSALYLCASSFRDSTDTQYFGPGTRLTVL.

The CDR3 spells CASSETKGWAGRGRNNEQFF. In DNA form, the CDR3 reads TGTGCCAGCAGTGAAACAAAAGGTTGGGCAGGGAGAGGGAGGAACAATGAGCAGTTCTTC. V and J are TRBV2 and TRBJ2-1; D may be TRBD2 (6 bases). The CDR3 loop spans 20 amino acids. Germline CDR1 and CDR2: SNHLY and FYNNEI. Trimming removed 2 bases at V and 5 bases at J, with 28 bases between.

This clonotype was picked up many times. V gene TRBV7-8 combines with J gene TRBJ2-2, with a possible D match to TRBD2 (6 bases). V lost 4 bases, J lost 6 bases, and 12 bases lay in between. This CDR3 spans 14 amino acids. Germline V CDR1 and CDR2: SGHVS, FQNEAQ. The CDR3 loop reads CASSWRAQAGELFF. DNA of the CDR3: TGTGCCAGCAGCTGGAGGGCCCAGGCCGGGGAGCTGTTTTTT.

J is TRBJ2-1 and V is TRBV10-3; possibly TRBD1 for D (5 bases). The CDR3 is made up of 13 amino acids. The V gene lost 3 bases and the J gene lost 7 bases, with 10 bases spanning the gap. Germline-derived CDR1 and CDR2 are ENHRY and SYGVKD. The CDR3: CAISDRVPNEQFF. In nucleotides, the CDR3 is TGTGCCATCAGTGACAGGGTTCCGAATGAGCAGTTCTTC.

The V gene is TRBV27, the J gene TRBJ2-1; 7 bases match TRBD1. The V gene's germline CDR1 is MNHEY and CDR2 SMNVEV (reference sequence). CDR3 length equals 15 residues. The V gene end was trimmed by 8 bases and the J gene end by 6 bases; junction bases not matched to a gene: 13. CDR3 loop: CASDRVGVVGNEQFF. The CDR3 bases are TGTGCCAGCGACAGGGTTGGCGTAGTCGGCAATGAGCAGTTCTTC.